This entry lists 28 T cell receptor beta chains sequenced from one sample in a study of cytomegalovirus exposure and HLA in healthy donors. Both 60 Vbeta primers and 13 Jbeta primers went into the PCR. Clones were read by immunoSEQ multiplex PCR, and TCRdb kept only the in-frame ones, dropping some. The sample includes some 200,000 clones, 55% to 65% seen only once; the top ten take 2.5% to 3%. The sequenced sample consisted of PBMCs. These receptor sequences come from a man in his forties in good health and CMV-seronegative.

Details on this clone: The germline gene is not matched at one end of the junction; a read error may be the cause. The chain is built from TRBV6-1 and TRBJ2-7, with D possibly being TRBD2 (5 bases). Germline-derived CDR1 and CDR2 are MNHNS and SASEGT. The CDR3 has 14 amino acids. Here the CDR3 reads CASRPGLSSNEQYF. Here the CDR3 DNA reads TGTGCCAGCAGACCGGGATTGTCCTCCAACGAGCAGTACTTC.

Points on this clone: Within the sample, other DNA sequences also encode this same CDR3. V and J are TRBV7-2 and TRBJ2-5, with D possibly TRBD2 on 5 matching bases. This CDR3 contains 13 residues. The germline V gene has CDR1 SGHTA and CDR2 FQGNSA. V lost 3 bases to trimming and J lost 5 bases, with 10 bases between them. The CDR3: CASSFAGEETQYF. Written as DNA, the CDR3 is TGTGCCAGCAGCTTTGCCGGGGAGGAGACCCAGTACTTC.

The V gene is TRBV19, the J gene TRBJ1-1, with D possibly matching TRBD1 (5 bases). CDR3 size: 14 residues. V gave up 3 bases and J gave up 4 bases, with 12 bases separating them. Germline CDR1 reads LNHDA; CDR2 reads SQIVND (reference sequence). CDR3 residues: CASSITGWPTEAFF. The CDR3 coding sequence is TGTGCCAGTAGTATTACAGGTTGGCCCACTGAAGCTTTCTTT.

There are a few counts of this clone. The V call is TRBV5-1, the J call TRBJ2-3; TRBD1 matches 7 bases. The CDR3 runs 14 residues. Germline CDR1 SGHRS, CDR2 YFSETQ. The J segment lost 6 bases and the V segment lost 3 bases, leaving 7 bases of the junction unmatched. In DNA form, the CDR3 reads TGCGCCAGCAGCTCTGCCACAGGGGAGGATACGCAGTATTTT. This translates into CASSSATGEDTQYF.

V gene TRBV6-1 combines with J gene TRBJ2-7, with D possibly TRBD1 on 6 matching bases. V was clipped by 5 bases and J by 2 bases, with 16 bases between them. Germline CDR1 MNHNS, CDR2 SASEGT. The CDR3 is 15 residues long. DNA for the CDR3: TGTGCCAGCAGTTCACAGGGTAAGGTACCCTACGAGCAGTACTTC. Protein product: CASSSQGKVPYEQYF.

The CDR3 DNA reads as TGCAGCGTTGGAAGGGGCTCCTACAATGAGCAGTTCTTC. This encodes CSVGRGSYNEQFF. The chain is built from TRBV29-1 and TRBJ2-1; perhaps TRBD1 as D (5 bases). This CDR3 region has 13 residues. CDR1 is SQVTM, CDR2 ANQGSEA, per germline. With 4 bases removed from V and 0 bases from J, the gap between germline ends came to 7 bases.

This chain joins TRBV2 and TRBJ2-7; unclear D gene. V lost 2 bases and J lost 0, with 11 bases in between. The CDR3 runs 15 residues. Germline loops: CDR1 SNHLY, CDR2 FYNNEI. This CDR3 reads CASSEWFDSSYEQYF. The DNA of the CDR3 is TGTGCCAGCAGTGAATGGTTTGACTCCTCCTACGAGCAGTACTTC.

The genes are TRBV6-6 and TRBJ2-1, with TRBD2 matching over 11 bases. J gave up 5 bases and V 3 bases, and 3 bases lay outside the gene matches. The CDR3 totals 15 residues. Germline loops: CDR1 MNHNY, CDR2 SVGAGI (reference sequence). CDR3 bases: TGTGCCAGCAGTTATAGCGGGAGGGAAAACAATGAGCAGTTCTTC. Amino acids: CASSYSGRENNEQFF.

The chain combines TRBV15 with TRBJ2-7; no reliable D call. The CDR3 runs 13 residues. Germline CDR1 LNHNV, CDR2 YYDKDF (reference sequence). Trimming removed 5 bases at V and 2 bases at J, with 10 bases between. The DNA of the CDR3 is TGTGCCACCAGCGGAGTGGGCGCCTACGAGCAGTACTTC. It specifies CATSGVGAYEQYF. Full variable domain (missing parts from reference TRBV15 and TRBJ2-7): DAMVIQNPRYQVTQFGKPVTLSCSQTLNHNVMYWYQQKSSQAPKLLFHYYDKDFNNEADTPDNFQSRRPNTSFCFLDIRSPGLGDTAMYLCATSGVGAYEQYFGPGTRLTVT.

The chain recombines TRBV7-2 with TRBJ1-2; TRBD1 agrees at 11 bases. Per the germline V gene, CDR1 is SGHTA and CDR2 is FQGNSA. Losses at the gene ends were 6 bases for V and 4 bases for J; bases not matched to a gene: 7. The CDR3 is 15 amino acids. CDR3 protein: CASRSAGTGGYGYTF. In DNA, the CDR3 is TGTGCCAGCAGGTCGGCCGGGACAGGGGGCTATGGCTACACCTTC.

This rearrangement joins TRBV27 to TRBJ2-1; no definite D call. Per germline, CDR1 MNHEY and CDR2 SMNVEV (reference sequence). The CDR3 runs to 13 residues. The V end lost 3 bases, the J end lost 8 bases, and 11 bases lay between the germline ends. The chain's CDR3 is CASSLGFRYEQFF. The CDR3 DNA reads as TGTGCCAGCAGTTTGGGCTTCCGTTATGAGCAGTTCTTC.

The chain employs TRBV11-2 and TRBJ2-5, with TRBD2 identical over 13 bases. The trim removed 6 bases at V and 5 bases at J, leaving 12 bases unmatched. This CDR3 spans 17 amino acids. Germline values: CDR1 SGHAT, CDR2 FQNNGV. The CDR3 nucleotides are TGTGCCAGCAGACTTACACTAGCGGGAGGGACGGGGGAGACCCAGTACTTC. This sequence encodes CASRLTLAGGTGETQYF. The variable domain in full, with the rest retrieved from reference TRBV11-2 and TRBJ2-5, is EAGVAQSPRYKIIEKRQSVAFWCNPISGHATLYWYQQILGQGPKLLIQFQNNGVVDDSQLPKDRFSAERLKGVDSTLKIQPAKLEDSAVYLCASRLTLAGGTGETQYFGPGTRLLVL.

This rearrangement joins TRBV7-3 to TRBJ2-6; D remains ambiguous. Germline values: CDR1 SGHTA, CDR2 FQGTGA. The CDR3 consists of 15 residues. V was cut by 6 bases and J by 1 base, with 10 bases left in between. In nucleotides, the CDR3 is TGTGCCAGCAGTAACAGCCGATCTGGGGCCAACGTCCTGACTTTC. This gives the protein CASSNSRSGANVLTF.

Of note for this clone: The same CDR3 can be traced to other DNA sequences in this sample. V gene TRBV19 combines with J gene TRBJ1-5; D is ambiguous. The CDR3 spans 12 residues. Germline CDR1 and CDR2: LNHDA and SQIVND (reference sequence). The V and J ends lost 4 bases and 4 bases respectively, with 5 bases between them. The chain's CDR3 is CASSTLNQPQHF. For the CDR3, the DNA is TGTGCCAGTAGTACCCTGAATCAGCCCCAGCATTTT.

The chain links TRBV4-1 to TRBJ1-1, with 9 bases fitting TRBD1. CDR1 is MGHRA, CDR2 YSYEKL, per germline. The V segment lost 3 bases and the J segment 0 bases; nucleotides outside the gene matches: 5. CDR3 size: 16 residues. Written as DNA, the CDR3 is TGCGCCAGCAGCCACCCCGGGACAGGGTTGAACACTGAAGCTTTCTTT. It specifies CASSHPGTGLNTEAFF.

The J gene is TRBJ2-3, the V gene TRBV27, with D perhaps matching TRBD1 (5 bases). The CDR3 has 15 residues. The germline V and J ends were trimmed by 6 bases and 5 bases, with 18 bases remaining between them. CDR1 MNHEY and CDR2 SMNVEV come from the germline V gene (reference sequence). The CDR3 nucleotides are TGTGCCAGCAGGGTCGGGCAGGGCCAGGGAGATACGCAGTATTTT. Translation gives CASRVGQGQGDTQYF.

The gene calls are TRBV5-8 and TRBJ2-5; tentatively, D is TRBD2 (5 bases). V lost 4 bases to trimming and J lost 4 bases, with 17 bases between them. The CDR3 length is 15 residues. Germline CDR1 is SGHTS and CDR2 is YDEGEE. The CDR3 here is CASSLPWHGGETQYF. The CDR3 DNA reads TGTGCCAGCAGCCTGCCATGGCATGGAGGAGAGACCCAGTACTTC.

CDR3: CAWTRASGGALGFYEQYF. DNA of the CDR3: TGTGCCTGGACGCGGGCTAGCGGGGGGGCCTTGGGTTTCTACGAGCAGTACTTC. This rearrangement joins TRBV30 to TRBJ2-7, with 12 positions matching TRBD2. The V segment lost 4 bases and the J segment 3 bases; nucleotides outside the gene matches: 16. This CDR3 spans 18 amino acids. Germline V gene sequence: CDR1 GTSNPN, CDR2 SVGIG (reference sequence).

This clone turned up a few times. Here the CDR3 DNA reads TGTGCCAGCAGCTTAGTAGCGGGGGGGCCTGGGTCCTACAATGAGCAGTTCTTC. Translation gives CASSLVAGGPGSYNEQFF. The chain couples TRBV7-2 to TRBJ2-1; TRBD2 aligns across 11 bases. The ends lost 1 base at V and 1 base at J; junction bases unmatched: 6. Germline CDR1 and CDR2: SGHTA and FQGNSA. CDR3 length: 18 amino acids.

The chain employs TRBV4-2 and TRBJ2-7, with 9 bases aligning to TRBD2. The V and J ends lost 0 bases and 1 base, in that order; junction bases with no gene match: 10. Germline V gene lookup returns CDR1 LGHNA and CDR2 YNFKEQ. The CDR3 runs 18 residues. CDR3 region: CASSQDRPSGDSSYEQYF. CDR3 DNA sequence: TGTGCCAGCAGCCAAGATCGCCCTAGCGGGGATTCATCCTACGAGCAGTACTTC.

This clone occurred a few times. The gene calls are TRBV19 and TRBJ1-4; D is uncertain. The CDR3 contains 13 residues. The V end was cut by 5 bases, the J end by 4 bases, with 8 bases between. CDR1 is LNHDA, CDR2 SQIVND, per germline (reference sequence). CDR3 nucleotide sequence: TGTGCCAGTAGTGCCTCTAATAATGAAAAACTGTTTTTT. Translating gives CASSASNNEKLFF.

The chain is built from TRBV7-9 and TRBJ2-5; D unclear. The J call may be in error: the DNA end matches TRBJ2-7 better. Per germline, CDR1 SEHNR and CDR2 FQNEAQ (reference sequence). CDR3 length: 14 amino acids. Here the CDR3 DNA reads TGTGCCAGCAGCTTAGAGACAAGTCGTCGCGAGCAGTACTTC. It translates to CASSLETSRREQYF.

The chain employs TRBV18 and TRBJ1-3; 9 bases agree with TRBD1. The CDR3 extends over 15 amino acids. Germline trimming cut 3 bases from V and 4 bases from J; bases unmatched to any gene: 4. CDR1 KGHSH and CDR2 LQKENI come from the germline V gene. CDR3 in DNA: TGTGCCAGCTCACCGGGGACAGGGCCAGGAAACACCATATATTTT. This codes for CASSPGTGPGNTIYF.

The chain employs TRBV5-6 and TRBJ2-4; 7 bases fit TRBD2. This CDR3 comprises 13 residues. Germline CDR1 reads SGHDT; CDR2 reads YYEEEE. After removal of 6 bases from V and 4 bases from J, the junction contained 4 bases not matched to a gene. CDR3 coding DNA: TGTGCCAGCAACAGCGGGGCAAAAAACATTCAGTACTTC. This encodes CASNSGAKNIQYF.

The CDR3 reads CASSQEGRPNTEAFF. CDR3 sequence (DNA): TGCGCCAGCAGCCAAGAGGGCAGACCGAACACTGAAGCTTTCTTT. The rearrangement links TRBV4-3 to TRBJ1-1; D unclear. The CDR3 has 15 residues. V lost 0 bases and J 1 base, leaving 9 bases between the germline ends. The germline V gene has CDR1 LGHNA and CDR2 YSLEER.

This clone was detected ten times or more. The chain joins TRBV6-8 to TRBJ1-5, with D perhaps matching TRBD1 (6 bases). V lost 7 bases, J lost 1 base, and 20 bases lay in between. The CDR3 runs to 17 residues. Germline loops: CDR1 MNHGY, CDR2 SAAAGT. In DNA form, the CDR3 reads TGTGCCAGCAAGGAAGCCTGGGACACCTCAAGCAATCAGCCCCAGCATTTT. Translation: CASKEAWDTSSNQPQHF.

The genes are TRBV5-4 and TRBJ2-7; D possibly corresponds to TRBD1 (6 bases). Per germline, CDR1 SGHNT and CDR2 YYREEE (reference sequence). This CDR3 has 13 amino acids. The V end was cut by 4 bases, the J end by 7 bases, with 15 bases between. CDR3 DNA sequence: TGTGCCAGCAGCCCCGTGGACAGTGGGGAGCAGTACTTC. Translation: CASSPVDSGEQYF.

In DNA, the CDR3 is TGTGCCAGCAGTTACATTAGCGGGATCTACGAGCAGTACTTC. Translated, it gives CASSYISGIYEQYF. The gene calls are TRBV6-5 and TRBJ2-7, with 8 bases lining up with TRBD2. Germline V CDR1 and CDR2: MNHEY, SVGAGI. The CDR3 is made up of 14 amino acids. V was pared by 2 bases and J by 3 bases, with 3 bases of the junction left unmatched.